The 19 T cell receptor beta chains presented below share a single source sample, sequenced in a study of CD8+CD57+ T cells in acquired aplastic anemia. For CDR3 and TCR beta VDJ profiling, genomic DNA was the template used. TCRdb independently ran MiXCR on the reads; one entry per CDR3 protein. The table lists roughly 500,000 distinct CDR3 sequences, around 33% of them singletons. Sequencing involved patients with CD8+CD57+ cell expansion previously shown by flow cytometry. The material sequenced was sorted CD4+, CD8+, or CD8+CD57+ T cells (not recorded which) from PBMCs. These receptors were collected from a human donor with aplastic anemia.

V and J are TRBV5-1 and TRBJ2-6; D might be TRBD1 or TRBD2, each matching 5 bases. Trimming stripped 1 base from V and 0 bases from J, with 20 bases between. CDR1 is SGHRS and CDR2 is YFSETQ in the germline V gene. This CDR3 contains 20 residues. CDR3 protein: CASSLLNTGTESSGANVLTF. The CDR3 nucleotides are TGCGCCAGCAGCTTGCTCAACACCGGGACGGAGAGCTCTGGGGCCAACGTCCTGACTTTC.

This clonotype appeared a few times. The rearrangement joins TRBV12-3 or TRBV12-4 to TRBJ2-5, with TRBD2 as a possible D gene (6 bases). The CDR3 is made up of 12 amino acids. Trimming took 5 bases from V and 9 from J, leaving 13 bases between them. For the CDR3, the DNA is TGTGCCAGCAGTGCGGACTGGGGGGCCCAGTACTTC. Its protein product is CASSADWGAQYF.

CDR3 in amino acids: CASSAQRTNNEQFF. As DNA, the CDR3 is TGTGCCAGCAGTGCTCAGCGGACCAACAATGAGCAGTTCTTC. The chain couples TRBV6-1 to TRBJ2-1; tentatively, D is TRBD2 (5 bases). CDR3 length equals 14 residues. In germline, CDR1 is MNHNS, CDR2 SASEGT. V lost 4 bases, J lost 5 bases, and 12 bases lay in between.

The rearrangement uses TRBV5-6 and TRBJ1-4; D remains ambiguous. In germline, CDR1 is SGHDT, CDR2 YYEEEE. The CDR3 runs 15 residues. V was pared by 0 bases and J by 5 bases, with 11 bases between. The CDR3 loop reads CASSLAGIQNEKLFF. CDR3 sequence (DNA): TGTGCCAGCAGCTTGGCTGGCATCCAGAATGAAAAACTGTTTTTT.

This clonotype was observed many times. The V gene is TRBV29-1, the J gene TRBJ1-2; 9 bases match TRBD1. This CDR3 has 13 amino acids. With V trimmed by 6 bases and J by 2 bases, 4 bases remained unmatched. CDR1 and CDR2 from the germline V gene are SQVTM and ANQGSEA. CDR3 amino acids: CSVRGTGNYGYTF. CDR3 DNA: TGCAGCGTCCGAGGGACAGGGAACTATGGCTACACCTTC.

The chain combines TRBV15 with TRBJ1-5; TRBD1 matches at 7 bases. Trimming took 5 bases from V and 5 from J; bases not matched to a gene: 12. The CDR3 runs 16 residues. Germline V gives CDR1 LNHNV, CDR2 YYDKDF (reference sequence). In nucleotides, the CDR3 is TGTGCCACCAGCCAGAGGGGGAGACAGGGTGATCAGCCCCAGCATTTT. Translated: CATSQRGRQGDQPQHF.

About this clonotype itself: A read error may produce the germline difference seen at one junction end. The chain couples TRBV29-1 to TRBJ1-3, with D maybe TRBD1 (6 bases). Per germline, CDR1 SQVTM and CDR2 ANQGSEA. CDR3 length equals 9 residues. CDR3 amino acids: CSVEDNRAF. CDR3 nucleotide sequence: TGCAGCGTTGAAGACAACAGGGCGTTT.

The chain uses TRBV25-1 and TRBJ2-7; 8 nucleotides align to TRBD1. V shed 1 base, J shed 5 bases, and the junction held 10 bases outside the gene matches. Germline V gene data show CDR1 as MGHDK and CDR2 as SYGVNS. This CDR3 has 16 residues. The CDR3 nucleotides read TGTGCCAGCAGTGAATTAGGGACAGGAGGGTTGAACGAGCAGTACTTC. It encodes CASSELGTGGLNEQYF.

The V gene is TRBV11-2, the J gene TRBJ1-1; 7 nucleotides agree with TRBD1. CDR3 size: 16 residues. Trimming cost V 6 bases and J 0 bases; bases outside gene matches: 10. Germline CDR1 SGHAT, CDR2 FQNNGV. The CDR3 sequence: CASSPGTESMNTEAFF. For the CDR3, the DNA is TGTGCCAGCAGTCCAGGGACAGAAAGCATGAACACTGAAGCTTTCTTT.

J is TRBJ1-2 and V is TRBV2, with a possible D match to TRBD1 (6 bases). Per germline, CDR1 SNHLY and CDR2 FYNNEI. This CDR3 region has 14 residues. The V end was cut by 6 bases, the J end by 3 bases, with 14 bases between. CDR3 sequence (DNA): TGTGCCAGCAGACTTCAACAGGGTCACTATGGCTACACCTTC. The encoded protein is CASRLQQGHYGYTF.

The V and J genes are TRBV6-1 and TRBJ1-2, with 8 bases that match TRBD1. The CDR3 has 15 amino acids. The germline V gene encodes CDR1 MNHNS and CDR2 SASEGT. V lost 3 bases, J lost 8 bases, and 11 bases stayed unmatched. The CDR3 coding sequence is TGTGCCAGCAGTGACCCGGGACAGGACTCGGGGGGCTACACCTTC. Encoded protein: CASSDPGQDSGGYTF.

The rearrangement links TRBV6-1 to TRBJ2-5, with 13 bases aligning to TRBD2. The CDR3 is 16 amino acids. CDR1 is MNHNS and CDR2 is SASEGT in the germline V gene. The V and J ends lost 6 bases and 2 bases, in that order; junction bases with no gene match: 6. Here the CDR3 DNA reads TGTGCCAGCAGACTGACTAGCGGGGGGCATCAAGAGACCCAGTACTTC. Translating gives CASRLTSGGHQETQYF.

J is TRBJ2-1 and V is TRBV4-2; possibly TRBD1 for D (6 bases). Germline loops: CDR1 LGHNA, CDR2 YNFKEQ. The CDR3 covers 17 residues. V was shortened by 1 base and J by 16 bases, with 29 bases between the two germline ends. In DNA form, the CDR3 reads TGTGCCAGCAGCCAAGCCTGGGGGCGGAACATTAATGAGCCCCTTTTCTTC. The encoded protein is CASSQAWGRNINEPLFF.

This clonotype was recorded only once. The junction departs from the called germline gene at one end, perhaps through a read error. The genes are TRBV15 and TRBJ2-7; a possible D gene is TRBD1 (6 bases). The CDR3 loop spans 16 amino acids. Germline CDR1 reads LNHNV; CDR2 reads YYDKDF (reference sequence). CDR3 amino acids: CATSGERAGQIREQYF. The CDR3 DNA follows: TGTGCCACCAGCGGAGAGAGGGCAGGACAGATACGCGAGCAGTACTTC.

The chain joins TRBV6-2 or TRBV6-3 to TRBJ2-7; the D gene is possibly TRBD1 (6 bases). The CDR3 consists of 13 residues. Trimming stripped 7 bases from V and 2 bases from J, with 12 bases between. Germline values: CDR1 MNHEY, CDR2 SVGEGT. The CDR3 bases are TGTGCCAGCACGACAGGTCTCACCTACGAGCAGTACTTC. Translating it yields CASTTGLTYEQYF.

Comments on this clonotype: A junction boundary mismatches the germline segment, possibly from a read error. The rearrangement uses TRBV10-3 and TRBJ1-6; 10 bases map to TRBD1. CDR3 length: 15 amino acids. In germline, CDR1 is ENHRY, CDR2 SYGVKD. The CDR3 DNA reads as TGTGCCAGCAGTAAACGGCGGGACAGGGGTTCACCCCTCCACTTT. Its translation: CASSKRRDRGSPLHF.

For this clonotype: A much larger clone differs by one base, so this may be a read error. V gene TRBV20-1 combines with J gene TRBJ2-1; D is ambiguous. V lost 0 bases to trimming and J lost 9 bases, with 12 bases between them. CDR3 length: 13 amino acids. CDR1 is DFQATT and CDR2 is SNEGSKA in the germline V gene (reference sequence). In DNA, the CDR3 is TGCAGTGCTAGAGATCGGGTCATGGCTGAGCAGTTCTTC. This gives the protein CSARDRVMAEQFF.

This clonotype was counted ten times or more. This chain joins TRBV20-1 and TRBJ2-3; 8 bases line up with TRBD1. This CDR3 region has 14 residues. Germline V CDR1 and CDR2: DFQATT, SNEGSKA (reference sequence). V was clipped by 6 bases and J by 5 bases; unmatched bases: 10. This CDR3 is CSAQSRGHGDTQYF. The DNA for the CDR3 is TGCAGTGCCCAAAGCAGGGGGCATGGAGATACGCAGTATTTT.

CDR3 DNA sequence: TGTGCCACCAGCAGTTGGACTAGCGGGAGGGCCGGAGAGCAGTACTTC. Protein product: CATSSWTSGRAGEQYF. The chain combines TRBV15 with TRBJ2-7, with TRBD2 matching over 15 bases. The J segment lost 7 bases and the V segment lost 3 bases, leaving 7 bases of the junction unmatched. CDR1 LNHNV and CDR2 YYDKDF come from the germline V gene (reference sequence). This CDR3 is built from 16 residues.